A single sample gave rise to the 16 T cell receptor beta chains below, sequenced in a study of Graves' ophthalmopathy and Graves' hyperthyroidism. The TCR beta CDR3 regions underwent amplification from RNA transcripts. The workflow started with a first-round RT-PCR run with HTBI primers and then moved on to a second-round multiplex PCR. MiXCR was run by TCRdb on the multiplex PCR reads, yielding one entry per CDR3 protein. The sample records about 400,000 distinct CDR3 sequences, 15% to 20% being singletons. Source material: peripheral blood. The receptor set was obtained from a woman under 30 with Graves' ophthalmopathy.

This clonotype was detected ten times or more. The V gene is TRBV27, the J gene TRBJ1-1; D not certain. Germline CDR1 reads MNHEY; CDR2 reads SMNVEV (reference sequence). The CDR3 loop spans 14 amino acids. Trimming stripped 6 bases from V and 3 bases from J, with 14 bases between. CDR3 sequence (DNA): TGTGCCAGCAGGGGAATGTCCCCTGACACTGAAGCTTTCTTT. Translating it yields CASRGMSPDTEAFF.

This clonotype was found many times. This chain joins TRBV7-9 and TRBJ1-2; the D is unclear. The CDR3 extends over 12 amino acids. The V end lost 6 bases, the J end lost 8 bases, and 13 bases lay between the germline ends. Germline lookup yields CDR1 SEHNR and CDR2 FQNEAQ (reference sequence). The CDR3 here is CASSILLGGYTF. CDR3 nucleotides: TGTGCCAGCAGTATCCTTCTGGGGGGCTACACCTTC.

This clonotype was seen only once. The V gene is TRBV12-3 or TRBV12-4, the J gene TRBJ1-5, with TRBD1 matching 10 bases. V was pared by 5 bases and J by 6 bases, with 10 bases of the junction left unmatched. The CDR3 consists of 16 residues. The CDR3 sequence: CASSPGGQGNAQPQHF. For the CDR3, the DNA is TGTGCCAGCAGTCCCGGGGGACAGGGGAATGCTCAGCCCCAGCATTTT.

The sample holds many counts of this clonotype. At one end the junction does not follow the germline gene, possibly because of a read error. This sequence joins TRBV7-7 and TRBJ1-5; possible D gene TRBD1, 5 bases. Germline V gene sequence: CDR1 SSHAT, CDR2 FNYEAQ (reference sequence). This CDR3 contains 17 residues. The CDR3 nucleotides are TGTGCTAGCAGCTCCCGGGACGAATATTATAGCAATCAGCCCCAGCATTTT. It codes for CASSSRDEYYSNQPQHF.

There are many counts of this clonotype. The chain couples TRBV6-5 to TRBJ1-4; D unresolved. The CDR3 length is 15 residues. Germline V lookup: CDR1 MNHEY, CDR2 SVGAGI. With 2 bases removed from V and 8 bases from J, the gap between germline ends came to 15 bases. The CDR3 coding sequence is TGTGCCAGCAGTTACCTCAGGCGGCCGGGAGAAAAACTGTTTTTT. It yields the protein CASSYLRRPGEKLFF.

The chain has TRBV6-1 and TRBJ1-3; 9 bases match TRBD1. J was trimmed by 4 bases and V by 1 base; bases with no gene match: 5. The CDR3 consists of 16 residues. Germline assignment: CDR1 MNHNS and CDR2 SASEGT. The CDR3 coding sequence is TGTGCCAGCAGTGAAGGGGGGACAGGGTTCGGAAACACCATATATTTT. It specifies CASSEGGTGFGNTIYF.

The chain couples TRBV6-1 to TRBJ1-2, with 7 nucleotides matching TRBD1. Trimming cost V 7 bases and J 3 bases; bases outside gene matches: 5. The length of the CDR3 is 13 residues. From germline, CDR1 is MNHNS and CDR2 SASEGT. CDR3 sequence (DNA): TGTGCCAGCAAACAGGGGAAGGACTATGGCTACACCTTC. As protein: CASKQGKDYGYTF.

This clonotype was picked up many times. The chain combines TRBV7-9 with TRBJ2-5; D unclear. Germline values: CDR1 SEHNR, CDR2 FQNEAQ (reference sequence). Trimming pared 5 bases from V and 4 bases from J, leaving 20 bases between. This CDR3 region has 16 residues. The CDR3 DNA follows: TGTGCCAGCAGCCCCCGGACCCTCGACCTCGGAGAGACCCAGTACTTC. It yields the protein CASSPRTLDLGETQYF.

The chain is built from TRBV3-1 and TRBJ2-2; D unresolved. Germline-derived CDR1 and CDR2 are LGHDT and YNNKEL (reference sequence). V was shortened by 4 bases and J by 2 bases, with 8 bases between the two germline ends. The CDR3 runs 14 residues. The CDR3 loop is CASSRVPNTGELFF. The CDR3 nucleotides read TGTGCCAGCAGCCGCGTGCCCAACACCGGGGAGCTGTTTTTT.

This clonotype was observed at least ten times. The genes are TRBV12-3 or TRBV12-4 and TRBJ1-1, with 9 bases that match TRBD1. CDR3 length: 15 amino acids. Trimming cost V 3 bases and J 4 bases; bases outside gene matches: 6. This CDR3 reads CASSLLTGGSTEAFF. The DNA of the CDR3 is TGTGCCAGCAGTTTGTTGACAGGGGGTAGCACTGAAGCTTTCTTT.

This clonotype was seen repeatedly, ten times or more. The chain recombines TRBV28 with TRBJ1-3; TRBD1 is a possible D gene (6 bases). V dropped 3 bases and J dropped 1 base, with 7 bases sitting between them. This CDR3 has 14 amino acids. Germline CDR1 reads MDHEN; CDR2 reads SYDVKM. The CDR3 region has the DNA TGTGCCAGCAGTTTCAGGGGATCTGGAAACACCATATATTTT. Amino acids: CASSFRGSGNTIYF.

This clonotype was counted at least ten times. Because it lacks the conserved phenylalanine or tryptophan at the end, this CDR3 is likely a read error. V usage is TRBV10-2 and J usage is TRBJ2-7, with a weak D call TRBD2 (6 bases). Trimming removed 7 bases at V and 1 base at J, with 14 bases between. The CDR3 totals 14 residues. In germline, CDR1 is WSHSY, CDR2 SAAADI. CDR3 DNA sequence: TGCGCCAGCATTCCCGGGACTTCATCCTACGAGCAGTACTCC. Protein product: CASIPGTSSYEQYS.

This clonotype was observed at least ten times. DNA for the CDR3: TGTGCCAGCAGCTACGACAACACTGAAGCTTTCTTT. Encoded protein: CASSYDNTEAFF. The chain links TRBV11-2 to TRBJ1-1; D is unclear. Germline values: CDR1 SGHAT, CDR2 FQNNGV. Trimming removed 4 bases at V and 2 bases at J, with 5 bases between. This CDR3 spans 12 amino acids.

This clonotype was found many times. The V gene is TRBV6-5, the J gene TRBJ2-7; 15 bases map to TRBD2. Trimming removed 6 bases from V and 7 bases from J; junction bases left unmatched: 13. Germline V gene sequence: CDR1 MNHEY, CDR2 SVGAGI. This CDR3 spans 17 amino acids. Here the CDR3 reads CASRPRQGTSGRHEQYF. CDR3 DNA: TGTGCCAGCAGGCCGAGACAGGGGACTAGCGGGAGGCATGAGCAGTACTTC.

This clonotype was counted many times. The V and J genes are TRBV29-1 and TRBJ1-2, with D possibly matching TRBD1 (6 bases). Germline V gene data show CDR1 as SQVTM and CDR2 as ANQGSEA. V was pared by 0 bases and J by 0 bases, with 14 bases between. The CDR3 is 16 residues long. The CDR3 region is CSVEDSTGPTNYGYTF. CDR3 nucleotide sequence: TGCAGCGTTGAAGATTCGACAGGCCCAACTAACTATGGCTACACCTTC.

The V gene is TRBV18, the J gene TRBJ1-1; 8 bases line up with TRBD1. Germline CDR1 is KGHSH and CDR2 is LQKENI. V dropped 3 bases and J dropped 4; count of bases not matched to a gene: 7. The CDR3 has 15 residues. The CDR3 nucleotides read TGTGCCAGCTCACCGCTACAGGGGGGAAGCACTGAAGCTTTCTTT. Translating gives CASSPLQGGSTEAFF. The complete variable domain, with remaining parts taken from reference TRBV18 and TRBJ1-1, reads NAGVMQNPRHLVRRRGQEARLRCSPMKGHSHVYWYRQLPEEGLKFMVYLQKENIIDESGMPKERFSAEFPKEGPSILRIQQVVRGDSAAYFCASSPLQGGSTEAFFGQGTRLTVV.